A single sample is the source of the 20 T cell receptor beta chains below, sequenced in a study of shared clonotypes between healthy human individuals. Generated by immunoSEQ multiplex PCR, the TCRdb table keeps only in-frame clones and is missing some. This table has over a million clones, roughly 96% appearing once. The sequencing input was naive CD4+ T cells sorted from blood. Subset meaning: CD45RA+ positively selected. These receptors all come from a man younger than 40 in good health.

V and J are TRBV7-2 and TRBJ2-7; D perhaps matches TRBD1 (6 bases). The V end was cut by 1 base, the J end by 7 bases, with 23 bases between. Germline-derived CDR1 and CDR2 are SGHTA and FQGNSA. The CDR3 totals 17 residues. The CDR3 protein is CASSLGVSGGDQQEQYF. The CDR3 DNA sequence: TGTGCCAGCAGCTTAGGAGTTTCTGGGGGCGATCAACAAGAGCAGTACTTC.

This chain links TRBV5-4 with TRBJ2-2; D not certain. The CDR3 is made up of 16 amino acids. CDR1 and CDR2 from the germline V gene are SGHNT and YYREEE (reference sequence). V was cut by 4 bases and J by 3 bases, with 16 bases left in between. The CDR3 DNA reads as TGTGCCAGCAGCCTCGTTCCGGCAGAGTACACCGGGGAGCTGTTTTTT. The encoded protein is CASSLVPAEYTGELFF. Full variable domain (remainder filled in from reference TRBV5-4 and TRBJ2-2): ETGVTQSPTHLIKTRGQQVTLRCSSQSGHNTVSWYQQALGQGPQFIFQYYREEENGRGNFPPRFSGLQFPNYSSELNVNALELDDSALYLCASSLVPAEYTGELFFGEGSRLTVL.

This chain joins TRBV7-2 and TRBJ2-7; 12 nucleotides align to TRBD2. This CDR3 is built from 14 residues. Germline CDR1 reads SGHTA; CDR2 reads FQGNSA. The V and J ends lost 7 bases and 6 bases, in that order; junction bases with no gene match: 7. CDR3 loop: CASTYTSGRSEQYF. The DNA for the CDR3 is TGTGCCAGCACCTATACTAGCGGGAGGAGCGAGCAGTACTTC.

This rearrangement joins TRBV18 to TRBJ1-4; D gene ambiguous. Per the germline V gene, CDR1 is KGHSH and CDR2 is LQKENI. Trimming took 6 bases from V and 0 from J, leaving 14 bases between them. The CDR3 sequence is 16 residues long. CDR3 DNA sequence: TGTGCCAGCTCCACCATCCGAGCAGCAACTAATGAAAAACTGTTTTTT. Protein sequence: CASSTIRAATNEKLFF.

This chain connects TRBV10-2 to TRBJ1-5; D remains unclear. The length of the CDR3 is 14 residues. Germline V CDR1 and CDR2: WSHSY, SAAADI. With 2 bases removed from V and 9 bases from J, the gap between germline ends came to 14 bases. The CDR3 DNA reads TGCGCCAGCAGTGAGAACAAGGGCCTTAGGCCCCAGCATTTT. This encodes CASSENKGLRPQHF.

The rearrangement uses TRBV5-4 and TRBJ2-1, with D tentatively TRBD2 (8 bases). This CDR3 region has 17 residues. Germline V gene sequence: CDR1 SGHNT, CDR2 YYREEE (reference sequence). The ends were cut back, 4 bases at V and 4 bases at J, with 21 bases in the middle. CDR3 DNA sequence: TGTGCCAGCAGCCCCCCAGGCGGGGGGACAGAGTACAATGAGCAGTTCTTC. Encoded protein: CASSPPGGGTEYNEQFF.

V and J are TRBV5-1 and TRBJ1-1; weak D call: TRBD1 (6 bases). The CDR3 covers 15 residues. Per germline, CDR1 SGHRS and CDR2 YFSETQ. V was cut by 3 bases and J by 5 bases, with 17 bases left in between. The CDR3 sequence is CASSSQQGTATEAFF. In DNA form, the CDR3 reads TGCGCCAGCAGCTCCCAACAGGGAACGGCGACTGAAGCTTTCTTT.

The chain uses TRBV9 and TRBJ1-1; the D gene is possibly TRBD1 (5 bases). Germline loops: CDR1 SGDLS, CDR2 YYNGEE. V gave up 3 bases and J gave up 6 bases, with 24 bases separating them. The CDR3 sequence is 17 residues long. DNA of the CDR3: TGTGCCAGCAGCGCACCAATGACGGGGCCTGGGGAGGCTGAAGCTTTCTTT. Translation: CASSAPMTGPGEAEAFF.

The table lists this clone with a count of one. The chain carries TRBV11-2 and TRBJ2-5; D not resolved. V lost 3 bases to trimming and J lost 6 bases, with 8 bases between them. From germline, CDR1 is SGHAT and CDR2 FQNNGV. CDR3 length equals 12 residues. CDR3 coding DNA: TGTGCCAGCAGCTTCTACGGGCAGACCCAGTACTTC. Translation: CASSFYGQTQYF.

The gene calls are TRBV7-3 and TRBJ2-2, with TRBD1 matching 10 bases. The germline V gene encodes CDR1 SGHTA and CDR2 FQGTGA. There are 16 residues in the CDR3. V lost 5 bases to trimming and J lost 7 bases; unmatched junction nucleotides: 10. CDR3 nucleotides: TGTGCCAGCAGCCACGGGACAGGGGTTCGCGACGGGGAGCTGTTTTTT. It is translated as CASSHGTGVRDGELFF.

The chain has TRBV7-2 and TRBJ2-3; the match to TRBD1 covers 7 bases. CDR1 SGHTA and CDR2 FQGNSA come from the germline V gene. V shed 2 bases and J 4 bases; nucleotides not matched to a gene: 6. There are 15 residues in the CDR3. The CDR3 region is CASSLIGGWADTQYF. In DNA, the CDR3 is TGTGCCAGCAGCTTAATAGGGGGCTGGGCAGATACGCAGTATTTT.

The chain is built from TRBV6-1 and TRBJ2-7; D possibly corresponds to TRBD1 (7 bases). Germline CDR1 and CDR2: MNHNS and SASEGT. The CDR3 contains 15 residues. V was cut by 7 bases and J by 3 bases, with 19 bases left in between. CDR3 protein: CASKLAGTASYEQYF. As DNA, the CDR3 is TGTGCCAGCAAACTAGCCGGGACAGCCAGCTACGAGCAGTACTTC.

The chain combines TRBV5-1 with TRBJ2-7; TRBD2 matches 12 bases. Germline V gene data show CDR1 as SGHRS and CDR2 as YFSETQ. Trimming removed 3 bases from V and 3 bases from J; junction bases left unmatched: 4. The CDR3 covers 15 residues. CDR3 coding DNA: TGCGCCAGCAGCTCAAGACTAGCGGGAGTCTACGAGCAGTACTTC. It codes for CASSSRLAGVYEQYF.

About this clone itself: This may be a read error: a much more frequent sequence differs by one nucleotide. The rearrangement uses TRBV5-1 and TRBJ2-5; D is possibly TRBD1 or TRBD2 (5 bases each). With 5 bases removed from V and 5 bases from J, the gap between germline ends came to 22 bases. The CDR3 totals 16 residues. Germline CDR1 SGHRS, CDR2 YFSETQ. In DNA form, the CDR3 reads TGCGCCAGCAGTGGATCGGGACGTCAAGTCGGGGAGACCCAGTACTTC. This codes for CASSGSGRQVGETQYF.

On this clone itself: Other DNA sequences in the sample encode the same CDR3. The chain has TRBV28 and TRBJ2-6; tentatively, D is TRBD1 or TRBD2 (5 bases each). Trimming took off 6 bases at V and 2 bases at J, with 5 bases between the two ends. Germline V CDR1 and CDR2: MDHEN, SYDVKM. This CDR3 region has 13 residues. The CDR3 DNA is TGTGCCAGCAGGGGGGCTGGGGCCAACGTCCTGACTTTC. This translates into CASRGAGANVLTF.

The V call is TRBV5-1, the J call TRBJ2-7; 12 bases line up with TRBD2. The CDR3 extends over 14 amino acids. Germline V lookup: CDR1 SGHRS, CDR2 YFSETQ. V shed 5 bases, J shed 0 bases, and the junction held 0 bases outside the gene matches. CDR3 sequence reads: CASRTSGSSYEQYF. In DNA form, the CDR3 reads TGCGCCAGCAGGACTAGCGGGAGCTCCTACGAGCAGTACTTC.

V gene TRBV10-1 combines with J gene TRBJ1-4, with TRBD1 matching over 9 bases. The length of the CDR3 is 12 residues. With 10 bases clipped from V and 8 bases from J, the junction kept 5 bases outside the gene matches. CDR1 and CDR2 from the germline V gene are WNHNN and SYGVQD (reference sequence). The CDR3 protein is CATGTGNEKLFF. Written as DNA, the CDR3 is TGCGCCACCGGGACAGGGAACGAAAAACTGTTTTTT.

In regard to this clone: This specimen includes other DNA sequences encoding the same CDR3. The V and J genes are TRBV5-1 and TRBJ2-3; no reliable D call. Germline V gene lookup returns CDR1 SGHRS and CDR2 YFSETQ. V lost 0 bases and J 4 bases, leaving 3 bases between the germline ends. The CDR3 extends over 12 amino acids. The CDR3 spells CASSLEADTQYF. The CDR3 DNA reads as TGCGCCAGCAGCTTGGAAGCAGATACGCAGTATTTT.

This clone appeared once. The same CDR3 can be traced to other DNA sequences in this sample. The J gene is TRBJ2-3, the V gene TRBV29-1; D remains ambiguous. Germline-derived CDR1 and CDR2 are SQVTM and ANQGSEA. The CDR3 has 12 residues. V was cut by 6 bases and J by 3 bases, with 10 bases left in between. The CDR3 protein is CSVVPGTDTQYF. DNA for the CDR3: TGCAGCGTCGTACCCGGTACAGATACGCAGTATTTT.

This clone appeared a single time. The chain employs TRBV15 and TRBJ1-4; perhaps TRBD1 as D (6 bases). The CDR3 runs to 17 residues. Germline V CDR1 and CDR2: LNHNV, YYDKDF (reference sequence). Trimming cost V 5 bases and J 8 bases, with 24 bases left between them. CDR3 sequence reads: CATSPTGRGGLYEKLFF. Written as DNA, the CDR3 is TGTGCCACCAGCCCTACCGGCAGGGGCGGATTATACGAAAAACTGTTTTTT.